The 32 T cell receptor beta chains below were found in one sample sequenced in a study of T cell responses to AZD1222 COVID-19 vaccine. Profiled with immunoSEQ multiplex PCR; TCRdb holds only in-frame clones, not every one. The sample contains some 140,000 clones, about 90% of which appear only once. This sample comprised peripheral blood, obtained on day 0 of AZD1222 vaccination. The receptors come from an adult in good health.

The chain uses TRBV10-3 and TRBJ1-3; maybe TRBD1 (5 bases). From germline, CDR1 is ENHRY and CDR2 SYGVKD. V was clipped by 11 bases and J by 2 bases, with 7 bases between them. This CDR3 has 11 amino acids. The CDR3 sequence is CASGTGNTIYF. CDR3 in DNA: TGTGCCTCAGGGACTGGAAACACCATATATTTT.

The chain has TRBV27 and TRBJ1-3; D uncertain. V lost 6 bases, J lost 3 bases, and 15 bases lay in between. CDR1 and CDR2 (germline): MNHEY, SMNVEV (reference sequence). This CDR3 comprises 15 residues. Here the CDR3 reads CASSSMRGDGNTIYF. In DNA, the CDR3 is TGTGCCAGCAGCTCTATGCGTGGGGATGGAAACACCATATATTTT.

CDR3 in DNA: TGTGCCAGCAGCCAAGGTAGTAAAGGGGGCCCGAACACCGGGGAGCTGTTTTTT. Protein product: CASSQGSKGGPNTGELFF. The J gene is TRBJ2-2, the V gene TRBV3-1 (or the pseudogene TRBV3-2); 7 bases fit TRBD1. CDR1 LGHDT and CDR2 YNNKEL come from the germline V gene (reference sequence). This CDR3 spans 18 amino acids. J gave up 0 bases and V 1 base, and 8 bases lay outside the gene matches.

This clone was counted a single time. The J gene is TRBJ1-4, the V gene TRBV5-6, with 9 nucleotides matching TRBD1. CDR1 is SGHDT and CDR2 is YYEEEE in the germline V gene. V lost 2 bases, J lost 8 bases, and 4 bases stayed unmatched. This CDR3 has 14 residues. The CDR3 sequence: CASSLYRGREKLFF. Here the CDR3 DNA reads TGTGCCAGCAGCTTATACAGGGGGCGAGAAAAACTGTTTTTT. The full variable domain, with the rest looked up from reference TRBV5-6 and TRBJ1-4, is DAGVTQSPTHLIKTRGQQVTLRCSPKSGHDTVSWYQQALGQGPQFIFQYYEEEERQRGNFPDRFSGHQFPNYSSELNVNALLLGDSALYLCASSLYRGREKLFFGSGTQLSVL.

The chain has TRBV6-5 and TRBJ1-3, with D uncertain. Germline CDR1 is MNHEY and CDR2 is SVGAGI. This CDR3 contains 14 residues. V was pared by 4 bases and J by 2 bases, with 9 bases between. The CDR3 DNA sequence: TGTGCCAGCAGTTCCGGGAATACTGGAAACACCATATATTTT. Encoded protein: CASSSGNTGNTIYF.

The chain has TRBV3-1 (or the pseudogene TRBV3-2) and TRBJ1-5, with TRBD1 matching over 10 bases. Germline V gene sequence: CDR1 LGHDT, CDR2 YNNKEL (reference sequence). This CDR3 spans 16 amino acids. The ends lost 4 bases at V and 4 bases at J; junction bases unmatched: 7. The DNA of the CDR3 is TGTGCCAGCAGCCCCTGGGACAGGGGAGGTAATCAGCCCCAGCATTTT. Amino acids: CASSPWDRGGNQPQHF.

The gene calls are TRBV5-1 and TRBJ1-6, with D perhaps matching TRBD1 (6 bases). V dropped 2 bases and J dropped 7 bases, with 13 bases sitting between them. The CDR3 extends over 15 amino acids. Per germline, CDR1 SGHRS and CDR2 YFSETQ. The CDR3: CASSLQGIQNSPLHF. In DNA, the CDR3 is TGCGCCAGCAGCTTACAGGGAATTCAGAATTCACCCCTCCACTTT.

This rearrangement joins TRBV11-3 to TRBJ1-1; D gene unclear. The CDR3 extends over 11 amino acids. V was cut by 2 bases and J by 3 bases, with 1 base left in between. CDR1 is SGHNT and CDR2 is YENEEA in the germline V gene. CDR3 region: CASSLHTEAFF. The CDR3 DNA reads TGTGCCAGCAGCTTACACACTGAAGCTTTCTTT.

This rearrangement joins TRBV4-2 to TRBJ2-2; TRBD2 might be the D (5 bases). In germline, CDR1 is LGHNA, CDR2 YNFKEQ. The CDR3 spans 16 residues. Trimming left V 3 bases short and J 5 bases short, with 16 bases between. CDR3: CASSHDSGLETGELFF. The DNA of the CDR3 is TGTGCCAGCAGCCATGATTCTGGACTGGAGACCGGGGAGCTGTTTTTT.

This clone was recorded only once. The chain is built from TRBV7-2 and TRBJ1-5, with D uncertain. Per the germline V gene, CDR1 is SGHTA and CDR2 is FQGNSA. The ends were cut back, 1 base at V and 1 base at J, with 11 bases in the middle. The CDR3 length is 16 residues. CDR3 in DNA: TGTGCCAGCAGCTTAGTTCAAGGGTTGAGCAATCAGCCCCAGCATTTT. It specifies CASSLVQGLSNQPQHF.

The rearrangement joins TRBV27 to TRBJ1-5; unclear D gene. In germline, CDR1 is MNHEY, CDR2 SMNVEV (reference sequence). Trimming took 3 bases from V and 3 from J, leaving 3 bases between them. The CDR3 loop spans 12 amino acids. The CDR3 protein is CASSFPNQPQHF. For the CDR3, the DNA is TGTGCCAGCAGTTTTCCCAATCAGCCCCAGCATTTT.

The table lists this clone with a count of one. The chain links TRBV6-5 to TRBJ1-1; D is perhaps TRBD1 (5 bases). This CDR3 region has 14 residues. The germline gives CDR1 MNHEY, CDR2 SVGAGI. The V gene lost 4 bases and the J gene lost 5 bases, with 14 bases spanning the gap. CDR3 protein: CASSWLGKGTEAFF. CDR3 DNA: TGTGCCAGCAGTTGGCTGGGGAAGGGGACTGAAGCTTTCTTT.

The chain has TRBV28 and TRBJ2-7; no clear D. Germline CDR1 and CDR2: MDHEN and SYDVKM. The CDR3 is made up of 13 amino acids. V lost 6 bases and J lost 3, with 12 bases in between. CDR3 amino acids: CASRSPRNYEQYF. The CDR3, as DNA: TGTGCCAGCAGAAGTCCCAGAAACTACGAGCAGTACTTC.

The chain employs TRBV7-8 and TRBJ2-5; perhaps TRBD2 as D (7 bases). CDR1 SGHVS and CDR2 FQNEAQ come from the germline V gene. Trimming took 5 bases from V and 4 from J, leaving 20 bases between them. This CDR3 is 16 amino acids long. The CDR3 sequence is CASSPPRGQRGETQYF. CDR3 DNA: TGTGCCAGCAGCCCACCTCGCGGACAGCGGGGAGAGACCCAGTACTTC. Full variable domain (missing parts from reference TRBV7-8 and TRBJ2-5): GAGVSQSPRYKVAKRGQDVALRCDPISGHVSLFWYQQALGQGPEFLTYFQNEAQLDKSGLPSDRFFAERPEGSVSTLKIQRTQQEDSAVYLCASSPPRGQRGETQYFGPGTRLLVL.

The J gene is TRBJ1-3, the V gene TRBV3-1 (or the pseudogene TRBV3-2); D is uncertain. V lost 1 base, J lost 1 base, and 14 bases lay in between. The CDR3 contains 17 residues. Germline CDR1 and CDR2: LGHDT and YNNKEL (reference sequence). The DNA of the CDR3 is TGTGCCAGCAGCCAAGCAGGAACACTTCATTCTGGAAACACCATATATTTT. This translates into CASSQAGTLHSGNTIYF.

V usage is TRBV28 and J usage is TRBJ1-1; D is undetermined. The CDR3 totals 12 residues. Germline V CDR1 and CDR2: MDHEN, SYDVKM. The ends were cut back, 2 bases at V and 11 bases at J, with 12 bases in the middle. CDR3 sequence: CASSLLSAGAFF. DNA for the CDR3: TGTGCCAGCAGTTTACTGTCCGCCGGGGCTTTCTTT.

V usage is TRBV4-2 and J usage is TRBJ2-4; 7 bases fit TRBD2. This CDR3 spans 15 amino acids. Germline-derived CDR1 and CDR2 are LGHNA and YNFKEQ. Trimming at V came to 3 bases and at J to 6 bases, leaving 8 bases not matched to a gene. CDR3 coding DNA: TGTGCCAGCAGCCAGGGCCAGACTAGCTCAAACATTCAGTACTTC. Translated: CASSQGQTSSNIQYF.

V and J are TRBV28 and TRBJ1-6; 8 nucleotides agree with TRBD1. This CDR3 spans 15 amino acids. CDR1 is MDHEN, CDR2 SYDVKM, per germline. With V trimmed by 8 bases and J by 10 bases, 13 bases remained unmatched. The CDR3 nucleotides are TGTGCCAGCTCTTTTCCCGGACAGGGAGGCTCACCCCTCCACTTT. Amino acids: CASSFPGQGGSPLHF.

V and J are TRBV29-1 and TRBJ1-1; tentative D call: TRBD1 (6 bases). The CDR3 loop spans 15 amino acids. V lost 4 bases and J 0 bases, leaving 15 bases between the germline ends. The germline gives CDR1 SQVTM, CDR2 ANQGSEA. CDR3 nucleotides: TGCAGCGTTGCATACTCCCGGACAGTGAACACTGAAGCTTTCTTT. This translates into CSVAYSRTVNTEAFF.

The CDR3 spells CASSPDQLAGRETQYF. The CDR3 DNA sequence: TGTGCCAGCTCACCAGATCAGCTAGCGGGGAGAGAGACCCAGTACTTC. The chain is built from TRBV18 and TRBJ2-5; 9 nucleotides agree with TRBD2. With V trimmed by 2 bases and J by 4 bases, 8 bases remained unmatched. The CDR3 has 16 amino acids. CDR1 and CDR2 (germline): KGHSH, LQKENI.

The CDR3 bases are TGTGCCAGCAGCCCACGGTGGGCGCTCAATCAGCCCCAGCATTTT. This gives the protein CASSPRWALNQPQHF. The chain couples TRBV27 to TRBJ1-5; D remains unclear. The CDR3 spans 15 residues. V was shortened by 6 bases and J by 3 bases, with 15 bases between the two germline ends. Germline V gene sequence: CDR1 MNHEY, CDR2 SMNVEV (reference sequence).

J is TRBJ1-5 and V is TRBV19, with D perhaps TRBD1 (6 bases). The germline V gene has CDR1 LNHDA and CDR2 SQIVND (reference sequence). The V end lost 3 bases, the J end lost 2 bases, and 11 bases lay between the germline ends. This CDR3 region has 15 residues. The CDR3 nucleotides are TGTGCCAGTAGTATTGCCAGGGGTGGCAATCAGCCCCAGCATTTT. Translating gives CASSIARGGNQPQHF.

This sequence joins TRBV27 and TRBJ1-1; 8 bases map to TRBD1. Unmatched junction bases numbered 5, after V lost 5 bases and J lost 0 bases. Germline CDR1 and CDR2: MNHEY and SMNVEV (reference sequence). The CDR3 extends over 15 amino acids. CDR3 sequence (DNA): TGTGCCAGCAGTCGCGGACAGGGCATGAACACTGAAGCTTTCTTT. Amino acids: CASSRGQGMNTEAFF.

The genes are TRBV18 and TRBJ1-1; no reliable D call. This CDR3 is built from 15 residues. V was trimmed by 2 bases and J by 1 base, leaving 11 bases between them. Germline CDR1 is KGHSH and CDR2 is LQKENI. In DNA form, the CDR3 reads TGTGCCAGCTCACCAAGGGAAGTGCCGAACACTGAAGCTTTCTTT. This sequence encodes CASSPREVPNTEAFF.

A single count supports this clone. The rearrangement uses TRBV3-1 (or the pseudogene TRBV3-2) and TRBJ1-2; D call uncertain. V lost 1 base to trimming and J lost 2 bases, with 8 bases between them. There are 14 residues in the CDR3. Germline V lookup: CDR1 LGHDT, CDR2 YNNKEL (reference sequence). The DNA of the CDR3 is TGTGCCAGCAGCCAAGGGGGAACAAACTATGGCTACACCTTC. Amino acid sequence: CASSQGGTNYGYTF.

This rearrangement joins TRBV28 to TRBJ1-5; D is uncertain. Germline V gene sequence: CDR1 MDHEN, CDR2 SYDVKM. This CDR3 contains 15 residues. V lost 6 bases and J lost 2, with 14 bases in between. CDR3 amino acids: CASSSYSLGNQPQHF. The CDR3 nucleotides are TGTGCCAGCAGCTCATACAGTTTGGGCAATCAGCCCCAGCATTTT.

This rearrangement joins TRBV27 to TRBJ2-7; D remains ambiguous. CDR1 and CDR2 from the germline V gene are MNHEY and SMNVEV (reference sequence). This CDR3 has 13 residues. The V end lost 3 bases, the J end lost 3 bases, and 9 bases lay between the germline ends. For the CDR3, the DNA is TGTGCCAGCAGTTTGTCGGGCATCTACGAGCAGTACTTC. It specifies CASSLSGIYEQYF.

The chain is built from TRBV2 and TRBJ2-2, with 12 bases that match TRBD2. Germline CDR1 is SNHLY and CDR2 is FYNNEI. With 10 bases clipped from V and 7 bases from J, the junction kept 7 bases outside the gene matches. The CDR3 contains 14 residues. CDR3 sequence reads: CATSSGGAVGELFF. The CDR3 nucleotides are TGTGCCACCTCTAGCGGGGGGGCCGTCGGGGAGCTGTTTTTT.

This clone is a singleton in its sample. The chain is built from TRBV6-4 and TRBJ2-1; 10 positions match TRBD2. CDR3 length: 15 residues. Germline CDR1 MRHNA, CDR2 SNTAGT. Trimming cost V 5 bases and J 9 bases; bases outside gene matches: 10. The chain's CDR3 is CASSTLAGEGGEQFF. CDR3 bases: TGTGCCAGCAGTACGCTAGCGGGAGAGGGAGGTGAGCAGTTCTTC.

V is TRBV11-3 and J is TRBJ1-1; 8 bases line up with TRBD1. Germline lookup yields CDR1 SGHNT and CDR2 YENEEA. V dropped 5 bases and J dropped 4; count of bases not matched to a gene: 3. This CDR3 is built from 13 residues. CDR3 amino acids: CASSPDRGTEAFF. Written as DNA, the CDR3 is TGTGCCAGCAGCCCTGACAGGGGCACTGAAGCTTTCTTT.

The chain combines TRBV3-1 (or the pseudogene TRBV3-2) with TRBJ1-6; D gene unclear. CDR1 and CDR2 from the germline V gene are LGHDT and YNNKEL (reference sequence). This CDR3 spans 15 amino acids. Deletions cut 3 bases from V and 1 base from J, with 7 bases between. DNA of the CDR3: TGTGCCAGCAGCCATCAAGTTTCCTATAATTCACCCCTCCACTTT. Protein product: CASSHQVSYNSPLHF.

The chain combines TRBV28 with TRBJ1-5; 7 bases line up with TRBD1. Germline assignment: CDR1 MDHEN and CDR2 SYDVKM. The CDR3 contains 14 residues. V lost 6 bases to trimming and J lost 6 bases; unmatched junction nucleotides: 8. The CDR3, as DNA: TGTGCCAGCAGCAAATTGGGACAGCGTCAGCCCCAGCATTTT. The encoded protein is CASSKLGQRQPQHF.